The source of this T cell receptor (beta chain) is a study of shared clonotypes between healthy human individuals. Study-level points and caveats: Sequencing depth was predicted to influence how clonotypes are shared among donors.

In regard to this clone: Its antigen is unidentified.

The authors loaded around 190 ng DNA, approximately 30,000 T cell genomes, into sorted-subset replicate PCRs. The assay was immunoSEQ multiplex PCR, and TCRdb's table has in-frame clones only and misses some. The sample carries 850,000 to 1,200,000 clones, roughly 80% recorded once. Germline CDR1 reads MGHRA; CDR2 reads YSYEKL. Trimming stripped 0 bases from V and 1 base from J, with 13 bases between. The CDR3 has 17 residues. Sample: memory CD4+ T cells sorted from blood. Regarding subset: CD45RA-negative fraction. The rearrangement links TRBV4-1 to TRBJ1-5; no reliable D call. The receptor's source is a man younger than 30 in good health. CDR3 DNA sequence: TGCGCCAGCAGCCAAGATTTCGTAAGAGACAGCAATCAGCCCCAGCATTTT. Its translation: CASSQDFVRDSNQPQHF.